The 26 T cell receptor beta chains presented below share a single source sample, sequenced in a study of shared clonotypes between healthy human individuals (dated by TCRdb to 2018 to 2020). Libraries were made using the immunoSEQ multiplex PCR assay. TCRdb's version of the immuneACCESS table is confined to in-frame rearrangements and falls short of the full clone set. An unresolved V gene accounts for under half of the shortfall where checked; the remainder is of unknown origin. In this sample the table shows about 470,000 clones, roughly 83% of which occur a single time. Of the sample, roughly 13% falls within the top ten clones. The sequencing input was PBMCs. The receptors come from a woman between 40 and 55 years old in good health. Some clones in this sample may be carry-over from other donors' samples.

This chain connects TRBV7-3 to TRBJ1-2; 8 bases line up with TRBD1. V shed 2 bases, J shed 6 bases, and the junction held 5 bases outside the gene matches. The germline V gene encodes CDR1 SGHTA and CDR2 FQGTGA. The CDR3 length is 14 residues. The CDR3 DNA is TGTGCCAGCAGCTTACGGCAGGGGGCGGATGGCTACACCTTC. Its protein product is CASSLRQGADGYTF.

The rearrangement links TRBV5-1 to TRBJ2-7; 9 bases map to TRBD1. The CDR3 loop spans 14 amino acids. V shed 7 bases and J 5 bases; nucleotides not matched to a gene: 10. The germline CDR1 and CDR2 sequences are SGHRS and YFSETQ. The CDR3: CASGPQGQGHEQYF. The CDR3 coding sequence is TGCGCCAGCGGCCCTCAGGGACAGGGCCACGAGCAGTACTTC.

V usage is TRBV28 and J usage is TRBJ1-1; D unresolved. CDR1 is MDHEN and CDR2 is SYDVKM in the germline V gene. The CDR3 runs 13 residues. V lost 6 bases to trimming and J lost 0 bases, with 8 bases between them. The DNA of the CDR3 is TGTGCCAGCAGAGGCAATTTGAACACTGAAGCTTTCTTT. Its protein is CASRGNLNTEAFF.

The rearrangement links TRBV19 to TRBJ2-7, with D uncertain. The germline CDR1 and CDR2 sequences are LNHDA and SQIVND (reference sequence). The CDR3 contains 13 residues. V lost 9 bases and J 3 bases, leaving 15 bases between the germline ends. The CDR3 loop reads CASSPAENYEQYF. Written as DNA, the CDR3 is TGTGCCAGCTCCCCAGCCGAGAACTACGAGCAGTACTTC.

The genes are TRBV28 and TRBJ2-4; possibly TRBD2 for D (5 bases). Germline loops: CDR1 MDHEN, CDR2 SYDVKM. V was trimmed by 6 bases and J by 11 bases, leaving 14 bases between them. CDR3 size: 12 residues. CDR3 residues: CASSFKGLVQYF. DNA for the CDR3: TGTGCCAGCAGCTTTAAAGGACTGGTTCAGTACTTC.

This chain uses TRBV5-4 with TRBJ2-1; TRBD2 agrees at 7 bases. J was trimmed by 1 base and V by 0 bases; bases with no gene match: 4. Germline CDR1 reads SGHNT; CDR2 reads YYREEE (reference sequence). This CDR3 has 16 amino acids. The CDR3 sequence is CASSLGAGISYNEQFF. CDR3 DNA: TGTGCCAGCAGCTTGGGAGCGGGAATTTCCTACAATGAGCAGTTCTTC.

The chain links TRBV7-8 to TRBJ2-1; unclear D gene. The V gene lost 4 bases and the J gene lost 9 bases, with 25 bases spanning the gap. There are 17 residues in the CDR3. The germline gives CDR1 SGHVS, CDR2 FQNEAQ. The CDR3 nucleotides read TGTGCCAGCAGCTCGTCAATTCAAGTGGCTCCGACCGGTGAGCAGTTCTTC. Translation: CASSSSIQVAPTGEQFF.

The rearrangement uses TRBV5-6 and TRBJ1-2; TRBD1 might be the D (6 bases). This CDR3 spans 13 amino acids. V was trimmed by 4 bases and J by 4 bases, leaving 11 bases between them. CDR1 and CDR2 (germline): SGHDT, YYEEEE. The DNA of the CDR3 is TGTGCCAGCAGCGCACAGGGCGGCTATGGCTACACCTTC. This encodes CASSAQGGYGYTF.

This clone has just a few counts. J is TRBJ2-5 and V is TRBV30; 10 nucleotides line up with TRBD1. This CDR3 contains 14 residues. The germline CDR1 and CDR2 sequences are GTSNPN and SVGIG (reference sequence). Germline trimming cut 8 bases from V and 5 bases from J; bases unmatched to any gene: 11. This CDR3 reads CAVPRQGAGETQYF. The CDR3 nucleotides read TGTGCCGTTCCCAGACAGGGGGCTGGTGAGACCCAGTACTTC. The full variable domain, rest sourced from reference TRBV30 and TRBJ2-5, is SQTIHQWPATLVQPVGSPLSLECTVEGTSNPNLYWYRQAAGRGLQLLFYSVGIGQISSEVPQNLSASRPQDRQFILSSKKLLLSDSGFYLCAVPRQGAGETQYFGPGTRLLVL.

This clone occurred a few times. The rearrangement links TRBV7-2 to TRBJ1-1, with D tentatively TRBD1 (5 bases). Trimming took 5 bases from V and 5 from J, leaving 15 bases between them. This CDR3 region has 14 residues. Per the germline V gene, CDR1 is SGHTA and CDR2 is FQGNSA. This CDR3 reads CASSALGGGTEAFF. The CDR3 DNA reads TGTGCCAGCAGCGCCCTCGGGGGTGGAACTGAAGCTTTCTTT.

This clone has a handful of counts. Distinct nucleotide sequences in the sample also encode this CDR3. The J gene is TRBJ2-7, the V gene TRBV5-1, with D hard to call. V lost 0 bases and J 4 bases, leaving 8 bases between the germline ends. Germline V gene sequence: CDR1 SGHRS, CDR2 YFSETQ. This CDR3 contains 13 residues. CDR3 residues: CASSLEYGYEQYF. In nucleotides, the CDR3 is TGCGCCAGCAGCTTGGAATACGGGTACGAGCAGTACTTC.

As DNA, the CDR3 is TGTGCCAGTAGTTTTCAATTAAGCTCCTACGAGCAGTACTTC. This sequence encodes CASSFQLSSYEQYF. This rearrangement joins TRBV19 to TRBJ2-7; D call uncertain. There are 14 residues in the CDR3. Germline V CDR1 and CDR2: LNHDA, SQIVND (reference sequence). V was shortened by 5 bases and J by 0 bases, with 11 bases between the two germline ends.

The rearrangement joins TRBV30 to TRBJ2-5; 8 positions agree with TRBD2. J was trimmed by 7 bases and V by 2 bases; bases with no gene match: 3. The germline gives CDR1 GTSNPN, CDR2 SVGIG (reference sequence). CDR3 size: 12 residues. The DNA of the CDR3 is TGTGCCTGGAGTTGGAGCGGGGGGACCCAGTACTTC. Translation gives CAWSWSGGTQYF.

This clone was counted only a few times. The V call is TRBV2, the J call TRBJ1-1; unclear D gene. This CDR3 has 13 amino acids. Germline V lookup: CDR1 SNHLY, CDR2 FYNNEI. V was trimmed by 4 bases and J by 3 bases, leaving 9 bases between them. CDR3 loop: CASSVSWDTEAFF. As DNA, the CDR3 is TGTGCCAGCAGTGTCTCATGGGACACTGAAGCTTTCTTT.

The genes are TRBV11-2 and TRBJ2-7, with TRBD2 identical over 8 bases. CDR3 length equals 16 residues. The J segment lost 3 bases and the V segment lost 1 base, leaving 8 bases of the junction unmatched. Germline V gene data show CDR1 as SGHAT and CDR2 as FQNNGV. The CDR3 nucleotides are TGTGCCAGCAGCTTAGCCAGAGCGGGAGTAAGCTACGAGCAGTACTTC. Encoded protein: CASSLARAGVSYEQYF. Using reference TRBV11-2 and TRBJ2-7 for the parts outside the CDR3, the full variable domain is EAGVAQSPRYKIIEKRQSVAFWCNPISGHATLYWYQQILGQGPKLLIQFQNNGVVDDSQLPKDRFSAERLKGVDSTLKIQPAKLEDSAVYLCASSLARAGVSYEQYFGPGTRLTVT.

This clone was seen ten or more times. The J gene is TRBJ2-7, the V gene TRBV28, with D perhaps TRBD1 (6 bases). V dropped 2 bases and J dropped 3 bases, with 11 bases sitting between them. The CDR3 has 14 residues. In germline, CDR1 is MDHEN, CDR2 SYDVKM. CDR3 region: CASSLQGPGYEQYF. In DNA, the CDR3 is TGTGCCAGCAGTTTACAGGGGCCGGGCTACGAGCAGTACTTC.

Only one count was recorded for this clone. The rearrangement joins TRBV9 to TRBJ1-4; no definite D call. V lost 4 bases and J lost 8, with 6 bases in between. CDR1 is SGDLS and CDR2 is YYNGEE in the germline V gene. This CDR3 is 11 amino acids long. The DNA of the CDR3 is TGTGCCAGCAGCCCCGGGGAAAAACTGTTTTTT. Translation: CASSPGEKLFF.

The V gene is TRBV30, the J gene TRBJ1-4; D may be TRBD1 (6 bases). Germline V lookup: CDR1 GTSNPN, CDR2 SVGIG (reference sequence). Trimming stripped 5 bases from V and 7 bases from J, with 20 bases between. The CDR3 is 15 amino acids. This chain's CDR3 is CAWGRTAYTAEKLFF. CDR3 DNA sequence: TGTGCCTGGGGGAGGACAGCTTACACGGCTGAAAAACTGTTTTTT.

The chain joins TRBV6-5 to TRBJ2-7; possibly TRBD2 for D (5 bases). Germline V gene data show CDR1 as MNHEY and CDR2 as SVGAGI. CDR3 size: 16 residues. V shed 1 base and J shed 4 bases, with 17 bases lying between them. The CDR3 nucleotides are TGTGCCAGCAGTTACTACCCGGGGAACCTTCTGTACGAGCAGTACTTC. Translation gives CASSYYPGNLLYEQYF.

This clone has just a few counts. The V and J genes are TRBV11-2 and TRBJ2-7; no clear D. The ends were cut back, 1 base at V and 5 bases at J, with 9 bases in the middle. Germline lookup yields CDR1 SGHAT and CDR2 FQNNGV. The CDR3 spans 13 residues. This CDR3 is CASSLAGVDEQYF. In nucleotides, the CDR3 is TGTGCCAGCAGCTTAGCTGGTGTCGACGAGCAGTACTTC.

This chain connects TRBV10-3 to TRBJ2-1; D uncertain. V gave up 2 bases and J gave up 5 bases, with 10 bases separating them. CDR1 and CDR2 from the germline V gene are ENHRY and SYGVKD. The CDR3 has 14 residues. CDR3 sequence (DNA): TGTGCCATCAGTGAGGGCCAGAACAACAATGAGCAGTTCTTC. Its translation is CAISEGQNNNEQFF.

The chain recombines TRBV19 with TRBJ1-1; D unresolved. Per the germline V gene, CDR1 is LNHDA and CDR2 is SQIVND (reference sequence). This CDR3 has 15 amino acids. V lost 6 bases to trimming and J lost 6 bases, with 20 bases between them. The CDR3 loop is CASSRGDLDVSEAFF. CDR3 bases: TGTGCCAGTAGCCGCGGGGATTTGGATGTGTCTGAAGCTTTCTTT.

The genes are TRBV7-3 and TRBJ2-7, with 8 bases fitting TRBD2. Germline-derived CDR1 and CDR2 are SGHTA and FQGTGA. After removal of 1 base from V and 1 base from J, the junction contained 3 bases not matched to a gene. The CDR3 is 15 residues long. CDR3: CASSLKLAASYEQYF. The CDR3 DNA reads TGTGCCAGCAGCTTAAAACTAGCGGCTTCCTACGAGCAGTACTTC.

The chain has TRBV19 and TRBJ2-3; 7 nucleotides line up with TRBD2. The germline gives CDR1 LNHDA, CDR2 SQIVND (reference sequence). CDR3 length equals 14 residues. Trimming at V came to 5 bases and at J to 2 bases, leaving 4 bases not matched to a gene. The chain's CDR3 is CASSATSITDTQYF. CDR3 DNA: TGTGCCAGTAGTGCGACTAGCATCACAGATACGCAGTATTTT.

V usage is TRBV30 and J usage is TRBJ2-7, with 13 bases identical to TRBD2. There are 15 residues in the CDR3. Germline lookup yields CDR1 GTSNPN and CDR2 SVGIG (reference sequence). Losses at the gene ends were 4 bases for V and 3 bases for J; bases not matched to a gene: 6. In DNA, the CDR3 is TGTGCCTGGAATCCGGGACTAGCGGGACACTACGAGCAGTACTTC. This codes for CAWNPGLAGHYEQYF.

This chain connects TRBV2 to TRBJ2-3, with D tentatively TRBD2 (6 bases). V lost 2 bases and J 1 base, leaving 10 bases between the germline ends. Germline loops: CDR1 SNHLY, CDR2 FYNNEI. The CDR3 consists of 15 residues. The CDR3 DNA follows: TGTGCCAGCAGTGAATTGGCTAGCGGCACAGATACGCAGTATTTT. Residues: CASSELASGTDTQYF.